The clone carrying this T cell receptor beta chain was counted a few times. Its matching antigen is unknown. The CDR3 covers 14 residues. V was clipped by 6 bases and J by 0 bases, with 11 bases between them. The germline gives CDR1 ENHRY, CDR2 SYGVKD. This entry comes from a study of blood T cells in healthy people across ages. Broader study findings: A roughly linear fall in TCR beta diversity per million T cells was seen with increasing age. It was the long-lived donors that had more naive CD4+ cells and higher diversity than aged donors.

Samples each yielded at least 5.5 micrograms of total RNA. Sample-barcoded 5' priming and a J-beta primer mix drove a second PCR of roughly 6 to 12 cycles. One entry per CDR3 protein results from TCRdb running MiXCR on the 5' RACE reads. Here the sample spans about 670,000 distinct CDR3 sequences, 40% to 45% being singletons. Material for sequencing was blood. V gene TRBV10-3 combines with J gene TRBJ2-5, with D possibly being TRBD2 (5 bases). The TCR was taken from a man at least 80 years old in good health. The CDR3 sequence is CAIRGSANQETQYF. For the CDR3, the DNA is TGTGCCATCAGGGGTAGCGCGAACCAAGAGACCCAGTACTTC.